A selection of T cell receptor beta chains follows, all from one sample in a study of blood T cell repertoires in COVID-19. TCRdb's copy holds only in-frame clones and misses some; the assay was immunoSEQ multiplex PCR. The sample carries 350,000 or so clones, approximately 89% recorded once. Material: peripheral blood. These receptors were obtained from a woman aged 55-70 years with COVID-19, enrolled during active disease. Each CDR3 is given without its conserved first and last residue. Each record gives: V gene, CDR3 protein.

>TRBV13
ASSAKGQTAYEQY
>TRBV2
ASREQGEGNQPQH
>TRBV6-6
ASKAGLVYEQY
>TRBV2
ASRRSGTSGYSNQPQH
>TRBV2
ASSASLIQGAKQPQH
>TRBV5-1
ASSFGSGIAAEQY
>TRBV18
ASSPPQGYGYT
>TRBV19
ASSVDSSEQF
>TRBV6-5
ASSYSRGYGEAF
>TRBV6-1
ASSEGQYEQY
>TRBV27
ASRSTGGVRSYT
>TRBV6-5
ASRKAGAVGTQY
>TRBV2
ASRSGGYEAF
>TRBV11-3
ASRDSGGEQF
>TRBV18
ASSVDRVNADTQY
>TRBV10-3
ATRSYGTGGATNEKLF
>TRBV6-5
ASIYSQETQY
>TRBV21-1
ASSRGTGGHQPQH
>TRBV3-1/TRBV3-2
ASSLRGQNYPNEKLF
>TRBV4-1
ASSPGTTNEQF
>TRBV11-3
ASSPGGGDRVY
>TRBV28
ASSLMTKNTEAF
>TRBV18
ASSPQGGSLAGITDTQY
>TRBV7-8
ASSLEAANKREQY
>TRBV6-5
ASRGWGANYGYT
>TRBV19
ASSIGASPYEQY
>TRBV25-1
ASSPPGGNTIY
>TRBV27
ASGLADTQY
>TRBV5-1
ASRRQGGINTEAF
>TRBV7-9
ASSADRANTEAF
>TRBV6-5
ASSYSTGGNTIY
>TRBV5-4
ASSLKKDSRSYNEQF
>TRBV4-2
ASSQSGTSTDTQY
>TRBV18
ASSREHSSYEQY
>TRBV5-1
ASSPGQIGETQY
>TRBV3-1/TRBV3-2
ASSPLGYTEAF
>TRBV7-9
ASSLGGGFSVEQY
>TRBV5-1
ASLYAGGAEDTEAF
>TRBV7-9
ASSLGDTGNQPQH
>TRBV6-6
ASSRGGPQDTQY
>TRBV6-6
ASATGSGGNYGYT
>TRBV19
ASNPRDYVRGTDTQY
>TRBV19
ASSPPQGGYT
>TRBV19
ASRSGQGFYQPQH
>TRBV15
ATSRDWAREKLF
>TRBV15
ATSRGRGYTEAF
>TRBV27
ASADQGTGLYEQY
>TRBV15
ATRPQGTYEQY
>TRBV23-1
ASSQFLQGPRGAYEQY
>TRBV5-1
ASSLYTGGTEAF
>TRBV5-1
ASSLEGDGYT
>TRBV5-1
ASSLHPLTGELEAF
>TRBV2
ASREGRETQY
>TRBV5-4
ASSPDRASGNTIY
>TRBV2
ASSYTSGGAFTQY
>TRBV6-5
ASRAPGEGQPQH
>TRBV10-3
AISSGIGNTIY